This T cell receptor (beta chain) was sequenced during a study of T cell repertoires in cytomegalovirus infection. Study details: Epitope selection comprised recently identified HLA-C-restricted CMV epitopes and well-studied HLA-B-restricted CMV epitopes. In public TCR beta signatures, there were indications of both CMV infection and matching HLA type. General study findings and limits: In two of eight donors, the top clonotype was HLA-C-restricted CMV-specific. People with CMV and the relevant HLA were identified by cumulative public TCR beta family frequency.

The sample holds a few counts of this clonotype. Antigen: not known. Trimming pared 4 bases from V and 7 bases from J, leaving 19 bases between. This CDR3 has 15 amino acids. Germline V gene lookup returns CDR1 LNHDA and CDR2 SQIVND (reference sequence). TCRdb reanalysed the reads using MiXCR and keeps one entry per CDR3 protein. The sample contains about a million distinct CDR3 sequences, approximately 31% of which appear only once. The chain has TRBV19 and TRBJ1-1; perhaps TRBD1 as D (6 bases). The TCR comes from a human donor in good health (CMV status not recorded). Some clones in this sample may be carry-over from other donors' samples. The sample here was cultured CD8+ T cells from PBMCs, taken from culture after CMV antigen stimulation. The CDR3 sequence: CASSTPDSQYSEAFF. The CDR3 nucleotides are TGTGCCAGTAGTACCCCGGACAGCCAATACAGTGAAGCTTTCTTT. Using reference TRBV19 and TRBJ1-1 for the parts outside the CDR3, the full variable domain is DGGITQSPKYLFRKEGQNVTLSCEQNLNHDAMYWYRQDPGQGLRLIYYSQIVNDFQKGDIAEGYSVSREKKESFPLTVTSAQKNPTAFYLCASSTPDSQYSEAFFGQGTRLTVV.